Listed below are T cell receptor beta chains from one sample, sequenced in a study of T cell changes during pregnancy in multiple sclerosis. Generated by immunoSEQ multiplex PCR, the TCRdb table keeps only in-frame clones and is missing some. The sample holds tens of thousands of clones, 85% to 90% seen once. The material sequenced was CD8+ T cells from peripheral blood mononuclear cells, taken before pregnancy. These receptors all come from a female donor with multiple sclerosis, enrolled in a pregnancy study. Each CDR3 is given with its conserved first and last residue. The order of the fields is CDR3 DNA, CDR3 protein, CDR3 length, clone size, J gene, V gene, D gene. The D gene is left open where the match is weak. Not every row has a clone size; where given, it reads once, few, many or a size class.

TGTGCCAGCAGCTTCGGGACAGCTTACTCCTACGAGCAGTACTTC | CASSFGTAYSYEQYF | 15 | . | TRBJ2-7 | TRBV7-8 | TRBD1
TGCGCCAGCAGCTTCGGGACTACCACCGCCGAGCAGTACTTC | CASSFGTTTAEQYF | 14 | . | TRBJ2-7 | TRBV5-1 | TRBD2
TGTGCCAGCAGCCGGGACAGGGGACACTATGGCTACACCTTC | CASSRDRGHYGYTF | 14 | once | TRBJ1-2 | TRBV6-1 | TRBD1
TGTGCCAGCAGTCAGGACAGCCCCTCCTACAATGAGCAGTTCTTC | CASSQDSPSYNEQFF | 15 | . | TRBJ2-1 | TRBV27 | .
TGTGCCAGCAGCGCCCTACAGGGGTACGGAAACACCATATATTTT | CASSALQGYGNTIYF | 15 | . | TRBJ1-3 | TRBV2 | TRBD1
TGTGCCAGCAGCCTTTCCGTCGCGAGAGAACAAGAGACCCAGTACTTC | CASSLSVAREQETQYF | 16 | . | TRBJ2-5 | TRBV7-9 | .
TGTGCCAGCAGTTTATACCCTAGCGGGGGGGTTTACAATGAGCAGTTCTTC | CASSLYPSGGVYNEQFF | 17 | . | TRBJ2-1 | TRBV27 | TRBD2
TGCAGCGTTGAAGACTTTGGTACGGGACAGGGACACAATGAGCAGTTCTTC | CSVEDFGTGQGHNEQFF | 17 | . | TRBJ2-1 | TRBV29-1 | TRBD1
TGTGCCAGCAGCTGGGACATCACTGAAGCTTTCTTT | CASSWDITEAFF | 12 | . | TRBJ1-1 | TRBV5-6 | .
TGCGCCAGCAGCCACCCCAGTGGGCGTCTACATAACAATGAGCAGTTCTTC | CASSHPSGRLHNNEQFF | 17 | . | TRBJ2-1 | TRBV4-1 | .
TGTGCCTGGAGATGGGAGGAAAGCTATGGCTACACCTTC | CAWRWEESYGYTF | 13 | . | TRBJ1-2 | TRBV30 | .
TGCGCCAGCAGCGTTAGCGGGAGGGCCTATGTAGATGAGCAGTTCTTC | CASSVSGRAYVDEQFF | 16 | once | TRBJ2-1 | TRBV5-1 | TRBD2
TGTGCCAGCAGCCCCGGGAACAAAAACATTCAGTACTTC | CASSPGNKNIQYF | 13 | . | TRBJ2-4 | TRBV6-5 | .
TGTGCCAGCAGCTTAGACCTTTCGACAGGGGTCCCCTACAATGAGCAGTTCTTC | CASSLDLSTGVPYNEQFF | 18 | once | TRBJ2-1 | TRBV7-6 | TRBD1
TGTGCCAGCAGGGAGACAGGGGACCACGAGCAGTACTTC | CASRETGDHEQYF | 13 | . | TRBJ2-7 | TRBV6-1 | TRBD1
TGTGCCAGCAGCACAACCGGGAACCCTTCCTACAATGAGCAGTTCTTC | CASSTTGNPSYNEQFF | 16 | once | TRBJ2-1 | TRBV21-1 | .
TGTGCCAGCAGTTTCCGGGTGAACACTGAAGCTTTCTTT | CASSFRVNTEAFF | 13 | . | TRBJ1-1 | TRBV27 | .
TGTGCCAGCACGCTACAGGTAGATCAGCCCCAGCATTTT | CASTLQVDQPQHF | 13 | . | TRBJ1-5 | TRBV6-6 | .
TGCGCCAGCAGCCAAGGGGACAGGGTCCACGAGCAGTACTTC | CASSQGDRVHEQYF | 14 | . | TRBJ2-7 | TRBV4-1 | TRBD1
TGTGCCAGCAGTGAATTTGAGCGGGAAGTGACCCAGTACTTC | CASSEFEREVTQYF | 14 | . | TRBJ2-5 | TRBV25-1 | TRBD2
TGTGCCAGCAGTGACTGGGAGGGAAACACCATATATTTT | CASSDWEGNTIYF | 13 | . | TRBJ1-3 | TRBV2 | .
TGTGCCAGCTCACGAGGACTAGCGGGAGGAAATTGGTACACAGATACGCAGTATTTT | CASSRGLAGGNWYTDTQYF | 19 | . | TRBJ2-3 | TRBV18 | TRBD2
TGCAGCGTTACGGGACAGGGTCCCTACGAGCAGTACTTC | CSVTGQGPYEQYF | 13 | . | TRBJ2-7 | TRBV29-1 | TRBD1
TGTGCCAGCAGCAACCTTAAGGGGAACTATGGCTACACCTTC | CASSNLKGNYGYTF | 14 | . | TRBJ1-2 | TRBV27 | .
TGTGCCAGCAGCCTAGGTGTATTGGAGACCCAGTACTTC | CASSLGVLETQYF | 13 | . | TRBJ2-5 | TRBV27 | .
TGTGCCAGCAGCTTAGGGGCAGGGGGCAACAATGAGCAGTTCTTC | CASSLGAGGNNEQFF | 15 | . | TRBJ2-1 | TRBV7-6 | TRBD1
TGTGCCAGCAGCCCCGGCCAGGGGGCTGGTGGCTACACCTTC | CASSPGQGAGGYTF | 14 | . | TRBJ1-2 | TRBV7-9 | TRBD1
TGTGCCAGCAGCTTAGGCAGTGAAGAGACCCAGTACTTC | CASSLGSEETQYF | 13 | many | TRBJ2-5 | TRBV13 | .
TGCGCCAGCAGCCCCTCAGCCAGAGCAGGAGATACGCAGTATTTT | CASSPSARAGDTQYF | 15 | . | TRBJ2-3 | TRBV4-1 | .
TGTGCCAGCAGCCGCCGGGACAGATCCTCCTACGAGCAGTACTTC | CASSRRDRSSYEQYF | 15 | few | TRBJ2-7 | TRBV7-9 | TRBD1
TGTGCCTGGAGTGACCAGGGCCTCTACGAGCAGTACTTC | CAWSDQGLYEQYF | 13 | once | TRBJ2-7 | TRBV30 | .
TGTGCCAGCAGTACACCACAGATAGTTGCCTATGGCTACACCTTC | CASSTPQIVAYGYTF | 15 | . | TRBJ1-2 | TRBV6-1 | .
TGTGCCAGCAGTGATACAGGGGGTACAGAGACCCAGTACTTC | CASSDTGGTETQYF | 14 | . | TRBJ2-5 | TRBV2 | TRBD1
TGTGCCAGCAGTCCCGGACAGGGTGTCACTGAAGCTTTCTTT | CASSPGQGVTEAFF | 14 | medium-sized | TRBJ1-1 | TRBV6-5 | TRBD1
TGTGCCTGGAGTCAGGATAGCAATCAGCCCCAGCATTTT | CAWSQDSNQPQHF | 13 | . | TRBJ1-5 | TRBV30 | .
TGTGCCAGCAGTAATTTAGGGACAGGGTTGGACGAGCAGTACTTC | CASSNLGTGLDEQYF | 15 | . | TRBJ2-7 | TRBV27 | TRBD1
TGTGCCAGCAGCCCCGGACAGATCGCTAGCACAGATACGCAGTATTTT | CASSPGQIASTDTQYF | 16 | once | TRBJ2-3 | TRBV28 | .
TGTGCCTGGAGTGGAGGGAACACTGAAGCTTTCTTT | CAWSGGNTEAFF | 12 | . | TRBJ1-1 | TRBV30 | .
TGCGCCAGCAGCTTGGGCTTGAGCGGGGGCGGTTACAATGAGCAGTTCTTC | CASSLGLSGGGYNEQFF | 17 | . | TRBJ2-1 | TRBV5-1 | TRBD2
TGTGCCAGCAGCGTATTGGGGGAGGTCTATGAGGATGGCTACACCTTC | CASSVLGEVYEDGYTF | 16 | . | TRBJ1-2 | TRBV14 | .
TGTGCCAGCAGGAGAATAACTAGGAACACCGGGGAGCTGTTTTTT | CASRRITRNTGELFF | 15 | . | TRBJ2-2 | TRBV28 | .
TGTGCCAGCAGCCAAAGAGGAATCCCAGTCTACGAGCAGTACTTC | CASSQRGIPVYEQYF | 15 | . | TRBJ2-7 | TRBV4-2 | .
TGTGCCAGCAGCAACTCGCCGCAGGGAAGTCAGCCCCAGCATTTT | CASSNSPQGSQPQHF | 15 | . | TRBJ1-5 | TRBV21-1 | .
TGTGCCAGCAGTGAGCCCGGGACACGAGATGGGAACACTGAAGCTTTCTTT | CASSEPGTRDGNTEAFF | 17 | . | TRBJ1-1 | TRBV6-4 | .
TGTGCCAGCAGTTTCCCCAAATACGAGCAGTACTTC | CASSFPKYEQYF | 12 | . | TRBJ2-7 | TRBV28 | .
TGTGCCAGCAGTCTACGGACAGCGACTAGCACAGATACGCAGTATTTT | CASSLRTATSTDTQYF | 16 | . | TRBJ2-3 | TRBV27 | .
TGTGCCAGCAGTCTCGTTCTAGCGGGAGGGACAGATACGCAGTATTTT | CASSLVLAGGTDTQYF | 16 | . | TRBJ2-3 | TRBV27 | TRBD2
TGTGCCAGCAGCTCCACTAGCGGCCGCACAGATACGCAGTATTTT | CASSSTSGRTDTQYF | 15 | . | TRBJ2-3 | TRBV7-8 | TRBD2
TGTGCCATCAGCGAAGCTCTAGGACAGGCCGAGCTAGCCAAAAACATTCAGTACTTC | CAISEALGQAELAKNIQYF | 19 | . | TRBJ2-4 | TRBV10-3 | TRBD1
TGTGCCAGCAGCTTAACGGGGGGGGACAGGGACCCCTACTACATGAACACTGAAGCTTTCTTT | CASSLTGGDRDPYYMNTEAFF | 21 | once | TRBJ1-1 | TRBV7-3 | TRBD1
TGTGCCAGCAGTATTATTAGCGGGTCCTACGAGCAGTACTTC | CASSIISGSYEQYF | 14 | . | TRBJ2-7 | TRBV27 | TRBD2
TGTGCCAGCAGTGACTACGTAGCGGTCGAGCAGTACTTC | CASSDYVAVEQYF | 13 | . | TRBJ2-7 | TRBV28 | .
TGTGCCAGCAGCTTGGACCACAGGGCTAACTATGGCTACACCTTC | CASSLDHRANYGYTF | 15 | once | TRBJ1-2 | TRBV5-5 | .